This TCR beta chain was retrieved from a study of Graves' ophthalmopathy and Graves' hyperthyroidism. For repertoire sequencing, the TCR beta CDR3 regions were amplified from RNA transcripts. The authors performed first-round RT-PCR with HTBI primers and then a second-round multiplex PCR. One entry per CDR3 protein results from TCRdb running MiXCR on the multiplex PCR reads. The sample has about 240,000 distinct CDR3 sequences; around 42% are singletons. CDR3 length: 16 residues. From germline, CDR1 is SEHNR and CDR2 FQNEAQ (reference sequence). J lost 4 bases, V lost 5 bases, and 9 bases had no gene match. Overall study findings and caveats: Thyroid clonotypes that were expanded above 0.001 frequency mostly also appeared in blood.

A word on this clonotype: Its target is not known.

Ophthalmopathy-affected donors exhibited moderate-to-severe activity, CAS ≥3, NOSPECS ≥4, and duration under 3 months. This sequence originates from an adult man with Graves' ophthalmopathy. Material: peripheral blood. The V and J genes are TRBV7-9 and TRBJ2-2; TRBD2 aligns across 8 bases. The CDR3 region is CASSPRGGRSTGELFF. CDR3 bases: TGTGCCAGCAGCCCGAGGGGCGGGAGGAGCACCGGGGAGCTGTTTTTT.